These 32 T cell receptor beta chains share one sample of origin, sequenced in a study of regulatory T cells in long-lasting Graves disease. With iRepertoire HTBI primers and Arm-PCR of CDR3 regions, TCR beta libraries were built. MiXCR, run by TCRdb on the multiplex PCR reads, gives a single entry per CDR3 protein. The sample carries about 470,000 distinct CDR3 sequences, around 21% recorded once. The time point: persistent/refractory GD, antithyroid drugs over 5 years with positive TRAb. Generation of the TCR library employed RNA extracted from PBMCs. The sequenced sample was peripheral blood mononuclear cells (PBMCs), obtained when the disease was refractory, from a patient treated with antithyroid drugs. These receptors were taken from a female donor with Graves disease.

The chain employs TRBV5-1 and TRBJ2-5; the match to TRBD2 covers 8 bases. V lost 7 bases and J lost 4; bases outside the gene matches: 15. CDR1 and CDR2 (germline): SGHRS, YFSETQ. The CDR3 totals 16 residues. CDR3 DNA: TGCGCCAGCGGTTTCTCACCGGGGGGGACTAGAGAGACCCAGTACTTC. This sequence encodes CASGFSPGGTRETQYF.

This clonotype was counted at least ten times. The chain combines TRBV3-1 with TRBJ2-7, with TRBD2 matching over 7 bases. The CDR3 has 14 amino acids. Trimming cost V 4 bases and J 3 bases; bases outside gene matches: 6. CDR1 is LGHDT and CDR2 is YNNKEL in the germline V gene (reference sequence). CDR3 nucleotide sequence: TGTGCCAGCAGCCCCGGCGGGGGTGGCTACGAGCAGTACTTC. Translation: CASSPGGGGYEQYF.

V gene TRBV15 combines with J gene TRBJ1-1; 8 nucleotides align to TRBD1. CDR1 is LNHNV, CDR2 YYDKDF, per germline (reference sequence). The CDR3 is 12 residues long. V dropped 5 bases and J dropped 11; count of bases not matched to a gene: 7. The CDR3: CATSPDRVKAFF. The CDR3 DNA reads TGTGCCACCAGCCCGGACAGGGTAAAGGCTTTCTTT.

This clonotype was counted many times. J is TRBJ2-5 and V is TRBV12-3 or TRBV12-4; possibly TRBD1 or TRBD2 for D (5 bases each). The V end was cut by 5 bases, the J end by 5 bases, with 18 bases between. This CDR3 has 15 residues. CDR3 DNA sequence: TGTGCCAGCAGTCCTGGGACGAACGACCGCGAGACCCAGTACTTC. This translates into CASSPGTNDRETQYF.

There are many counts of this clonotype. The V and J genes are TRBV28 and TRBJ1-6; D gene unclear. This CDR3 spans 14 amino acids. Germline V gives CDR1 MDHEN, CDR2 SYDVKM. The germline V and J ends were trimmed by 4 bases and 14 bases, with 18 bases remaining between them. CDR3 in amino acids: CASSSRPFPTSLHF. The CDR3 nucleotides read TGTGCCAGCAGTTCCCGGCCTTTTCCAACTTCCCTCCACTTT.

This clonotype has ten or more counts. The rearrangement links TRBV11-2 to TRBJ2-5; 9 bases align to TRBD2. The germline V gene encodes CDR1 SGHAT and CDR2 FQNNGV. The CDR3 runs to 16 residues. V shed 0 bases, J shed 2 bases, and the junction held 4 bases outside the gene matches. DNA of the CDR3: TGTGCCAGCAGCTTAGAACGGACTAGCGATCAAGAGACCCAGTACTTC. This codes for CASSLERTSDQETQYF.

The rearrangement links TRBV5-1 to TRBJ2-1; 9 bases are shared with TRBD2. Looked up from germline, CDR1 is SGHRS and CDR2 is YFSETQ. V trimming: 3 bases; J trimming: 8 bases; junction bases outside the gene matches: 24. The CDR3 runs 20 residues. The CDR3 DNA is TGCGCCAGCAGCTCATCTCAGGTCGTTGCGGGAGGGCCGTTGAAAGATGAGCAGTTCTTC. This sequence encodes CASSSSQVVAGGPLKDEQFF.

This clonotype has just a few counts. This sequence joins TRBV20-1 and TRBJ1-4; 10 positions agree with TRBD1. The germline V gene has CDR1 DFQATT and CDR2 SNEGSKA (reference sequence). The CDR3 is 13 residues long. The junction had 1 base not matched to a gene; V was cut back by 4 bases and J by 5 bases. CDR3 bases: TGCAGTGCTACGGGACAGGGGAATGAAAAACTGTTTTTT. The encoded protein is CSATGQGNEKLFF.

This clonotype was recorded at least ten times. The chain uses TRBV28 and TRBJ2-7, with a weak D call TRBD2 (5 bases). CDR1 is MDHEN and CDR2 is SYDVKM in the germline V gene. The CDR3 has 17 residues. V lost 5 bases, J lost 3 bases, and 23 bases lay in between. In DNA form, the CDR3 reads TGTGCCAGCAGTCCGTGGACTGGGCGGGCTACCCACTACGAGCAGTACTTC. Protein sequence: CASSPWTGRATHYEQYF. The entire variable domain, with the rest obtained from reference TRBV28 and TRBJ2-7, is as follows: DVKVTQSSRYLVKRTGEKVFLECVQDMDHENMFWYRQDPGLGLRLIYFSYDVKMKEKGDIPEGYSVSREKKERFSLILESASTNQTSMYLCASSPWTGRATHYEQYFGPGTRLTVT.

The chain has TRBV28 and TRBJ2-3; no firm D call. Trimming took 6 bases from V and 6 from J, leaving 10 bases between them. CDR1 MDHEN and CDR2 SYDVKM come from the germline V gene. The CDR3 consists of 12 residues. CDR3 sequence reads: CASSKNSDTQYF. The CDR3 region has the DNA TGTGCCAGCAGCAAAAACTCGGATACGCAGTATTTT.

This clonotype was counted only a few times. The DNA of the CDR3 is TGCGCCAGCAGCCGTTCTTACCAAGAGACCCAGTACTTC. It encodes CASSRSYQETQYF. V and J are TRBV4-1 and TRBJ2-5; D is undetermined. V was trimmed by 4 bases and J by 0 bases, leaving 6 bases between them. Germline values: CDR1 MGHRA, CDR2 YSYEKL. The CDR3 consists of 13 residues.

The rearrangement joins TRBV6-2 or TRBV6-3 to TRBJ1-1; D gene unclear. CDR1 is MNHEY and CDR2 is SVGEGT in the germline V gene. With 0 bases removed from V and 2 bases from J, the gap between germline ends came to 10 bases. There are 15 residues in the CDR3. Here the CDR3 DNA reads TGTGCCAGCAGTTACTCAACCGGGAGTAACACTGAAGCTTTCTTT. Residues: CASSYSTGSNTEAFF.

The table lists this clonotype with many counts. The chain recombines TRBV28 with TRBJ2-4, with D perhaps matching TRBD2 (6 bases). The CDR3 runs 14 residues. V lost 3 bases and J 6 bases, leaving 12 bases between the germline ends. CDR1 and CDR2 from the germline V gene are MDHEN and SYDVKM. CDR3 loop: CASSFAGRGNIQYF. As DNA, the CDR3 is TGTGCCAGCAGTTTTGCGGGGCGGGGAAACATTCAGTACTTC.

This clonotype was picked up many times. This chain links TRBV6-2 or TRBV6-3 with TRBJ2-5; a possible D gene is TRBD2 (7 bases). Germline CDR1 MNHEY, CDR2 SVGEGT. This CDR3 has 16 amino acids. The V end was cut by 5 bases, the J end by 2 bases, with 18 bases between. The CDR3 DNA is TGTGCCAGCAGTGCATTACGCAGGGGAGGGCAAGAGACCCAGTACTTC. This encodes CASSALRRGGQETQYF.

This clonotype was seen at least ten times. This chain connects TRBV27 to TRBJ2-7; 9 bases map to TRBD1. V lost 6 bases, J lost 2 bases, and 8 bases stayed unmatched. This CDR3 is built from 15 residues. Germline V lookup: CDR1 MNHEY, CDR2 SMNVEV (reference sequence). The CDR3 loop is CASSRPGTGTYEQYF. The CDR3 DNA follows: TGTGCCAGCAGCCGGCCCGGGACAGGGACCTACGAGCAGTACTTC.

This clonotype has more than one count but fewer than ten. For the CDR3, the DNA is TGTGCCAGCAGCTCCGAAGGACTAGCGGGACGAGAGACCCAGTACTTC. Protein: CASSSEGLAGRETQYF. The chain uses TRBV7-8 and TRBJ2-5; 12 nucleotides match TRBD2. With 4 bases clipped from V and 4 bases from J, the junction kept 7 bases outside the gene matches. From germline, CDR1 is SGHVS and CDR2 FQNEAQ. The CDR3 loop spans 16 amino acids.

This chain uses TRBV18 with TRBJ2-7, with a possible D match to TRBD2 (5 bases). The germline V and J ends were trimmed by 3 bases and 4 bases, with 13 bases remaining between them. Germline CDR1 KGHSH, CDR2 LQKENI. The CDR3 is 14 residues long. CDR3 sequence (DNA): TGTGCCAGCTCACCCTCGGGATTTGCGTACGAGCAGTACTTC. The encoded protein is CASSPSGFAYEQYF.

Many counts were recorded for this clonotype. The chain carries TRBV28 and TRBJ2-5; the match to TRBD2 covers 10 bases. Germline trimming cut 1 base from V and 4 bases from J; bases unmatched to any gene: 12. This CDR3 region has 18 residues. CDR1 and CDR2 (germline): MDHEN, SYDVKM. The CDR3 DNA sequence: TGTGCCAGCAGTTTATTCGGGTCAGCGGGAGGGCCGTCAGAGACCCAGTACTTC. Its translation is CASSLFGSAGGPSETQYF.

This clonotype was counted between two and nine times. This chain links TRBV20-1 with TRBJ2-3; a weak D match, TRBD2 (6 bases). CDR1 is DFQATT and CDR2 is SNEGSKA in the germline V gene (reference sequence). The CDR3 spans 12 residues. Trimming left V 6 bases short and J 2 bases short, with 9 bases between. The CDR3 protein is CSAGLITDTQYF. The CDR3 DNA sequence: TGCAGTGCGGGACTTATCACAGATACGCAGTATTTT.

This clonotype was counted only a few times. V is TRBV3-2 and J is TRBJ2-2; TRBD2 is taken as the D call from the table, unchecked against the DNA. TRBV3-2 is assigned pseudogene status. The CDR3 totals 22 residues. CDR3 protein: CASSQDGVGGSEIAGNTGELFF. The CDR3 DNA is TGTGCCAGCAGCCAAGATGGGGTCGGAGGCTCGGAGATAGCGGGGAACACCGGGGAGCTGTTTTTT.

The chain combines TRBV6-2 or TRBV6-3 with TRBJ2-7; 12 positions agree with TRBD1. V dropped 5 bases and J dropped 5; count of bases not matched to a gene: 7. The CDR3 extends over 15 amino acids. Germline V gene lookup returns CDR1 MNHEY and CDR2 SVGEGT. In nucleotides, the CDR3 is TGTGCCAGCAGTCGGCGGGGACAGGGGGCTAACGAGCAGTACTTC. Translating it yields CASSRRGQGANEQYF.

This clonotype showed up just a few times. This chain joins TRBV27 and TRBJ2-1, with a tentative D call TRBD1 (6 bases). CDR3 size: 12 residues. V was trimmed by 6 bases and J by 9 bases, leaving 12 bases between them. Per the germline V gene, CDR1 is MNHEY and CDR2 is SMNVEV (reference sequence). For the CDR3, the DNA is TGTGCCAGCAGCCCCACAGGGACTGAGCAGTTCTTC. Residues: CASSPTGTEQFF.

This clonotype was picked up a small number of times. DNA of the CDR3: TGTGCCAGCTCAATCGGGAGGGCCGCCGGGGAGCTGTTTTTT. As protein: CASSIGRAAGELFF. The chain recombines TRBV6-2 or TRBV6-3 with TRBJ2-2, with TRBD2 matching 8 bases. This CDR3 has 14 residues. V dropped 8 bases and J dropped 6; count of bases not matched to a gene: 8. Germline loops: CDR1 MNHEY, CDR2 SVGEGT.

The chain couples TRBV5-4 to TRBJ2-1, with TRBD1 matching 7 bases. The germline V gene encodes CDR1 SGHNT and CDR2 YYREEE (reference sequence). J lost 0 bases, V lost 7 bases, and 1 base had no gene match. This CDR3 comprises 13 residues. The CDR3 is CASGDSSYNEQFF. For the CDR3, the DNA is TGTGCCAGCGGGGACAGCTCCTACAATGAGCAGTTCTTC.

This clonotype was detected only a few times. The chain couples TRBV7-2 to TRBJ1-1; D gene unclear. The V gene lost 8 bases and the J gene lost 5 bases, with 12 bases spanning the gap. The CDR3 has 12 amino acids. Per germline, CDR1 SGHTA and CDR2 FQGNSA. Here the CDR3 DNA reads TGTGCCAGCGCCGGACCGAGGACTGAAGCTTTCTTT. Residues: CASAGPRTEAFF.

This clonotype was counted only a few times. The gene calls are TRBV14 and TRBJ1-1; D is ambiguous. This CDR3 is 15 amino acids long. CDR1 and CDR2 (germline): SGHDN, FVKESK. With 0 bases removed from V and 0 bases from J, the gap between germline ends came to 8 bases. The CDR3 sequence is CASSQEFAVNTEAFF. In DNA, the CDR3 is TGTGCCAGCAGCCAAGAATTTGCGGTGAACACTGAAGCTTTCTTT.

The chain couples TRBV7-2 to TRBJ2-7; 7 bases align to TRBD2. This CDR3 is 15 amino acids long. With V trimmed by 5 bases and J by 3 bases, 10 bases remained unmatched. CDR1 SGHTA and CDR2 FQGNSA come from the germline V gene. The chain's CDR3 is CASSRLAILDYEQYF. For the CDR3, the DNA is TGTGCCAGCAGCCGACTAGCCATACTGGACTACGAGCAGTACTTC.

This clonotype has a handful of counts. The chain has TRBV7-9 and TRBJ2-5; 10 bases are a match to TRBD1. The CDR3 extends over 15 amino acids. V trimming: 10 bases; J trimming: 5 bases; junction bases outside the gene matches: 13. CDR1 and CDR2 from the germline V gene are SEHNR and FQNEAQ (reference sequence). CDR3 sequence (DNA): TGTGCCACCGAGACGACAGGGGGCAGTTCGGAGACCCAGTACTTC. Translation: CATETTGGSSETQYF.

The chain combines TRBV19 with TRBJ1-1; tentatively, D is TRBD1 (6 bases). V dropped 5 bases and J dropped 1 base, with 11 bases sitting between them. CDR1 is LNHDA, CDR2 SQIVND, per germline (reference sequence). The CDR3 has 14 residues. DNA of the CDR3: TGTGCCAGTAGTGTTGACAGGAGGAACACTGAAGCTTTCTTT. Translated, it gives CASSVDRRNTEAFF.

This clonotype was found many times. The chain uses TRBV30 and TRBJ2-7; the D gene is possibly TRBD2 (6 bases). The germline gives CDR1 GTSNPN, CDR2 SVGIG (reference sequence). The V gene lost 6 bases and the J gene lost 3 bases, with 15 bases spanning the gap. This CDR3 has 13 amino acids. This CDR3 reads CACHRDSDYEQYF. The CDR3 DNA follows: TGTGCCTGTCACCGGGACTCCGACTACGAGCAGTACTTC.

This clonotype appeared many times. The J gene is TRBJ2-2, the V gene TRBV2, with 7 bases that match TRBD2. This CDR3 contains 15 residues. Germline lookup yields CDR1 SNHLY and CDR2 FYNNEI. The V gene end was trimmed by 7 bases and the J gene end by 4 bases; junction bases not matched to a gene: 9. The CDR3 DNA is TGTGCCAGCATTGAGCGGGAAATTGGCACCGGGGAGCTGTTTTTT. Protein sequence: CASIEREIGTGELFF.

This clonotype was recorded many times. J is TRBJ2-7 and V is TRBV28; D might be TRBD1 (6 bases). CDR3 length: 14 amino acids. Germline lookup yields CDR1 MDHEN and CDR2 SYDVKM. Trimming shortened V by 2 bases and J by 6 bases, and 14 bases separated the two germline ends. The CDR3 reads CASSLMTQGGEQYF. The DNA for the CDR3 is TGTGCCAGCAGTTTAATGACACAGGGCGGCGAGCAGTACTTC.